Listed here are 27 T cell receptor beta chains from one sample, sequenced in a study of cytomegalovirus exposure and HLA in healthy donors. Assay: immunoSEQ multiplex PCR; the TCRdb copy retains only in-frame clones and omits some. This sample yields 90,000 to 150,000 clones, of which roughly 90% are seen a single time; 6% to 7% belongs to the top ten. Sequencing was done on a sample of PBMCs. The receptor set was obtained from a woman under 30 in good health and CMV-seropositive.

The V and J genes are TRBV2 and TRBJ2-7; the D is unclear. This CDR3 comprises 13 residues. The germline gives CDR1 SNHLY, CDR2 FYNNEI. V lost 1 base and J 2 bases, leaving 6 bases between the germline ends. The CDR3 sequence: CASSEDRTYEQYF. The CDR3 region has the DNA TGTGCCAGCAGTGAAGACAGAACCTACGAGCAGTACTTC.

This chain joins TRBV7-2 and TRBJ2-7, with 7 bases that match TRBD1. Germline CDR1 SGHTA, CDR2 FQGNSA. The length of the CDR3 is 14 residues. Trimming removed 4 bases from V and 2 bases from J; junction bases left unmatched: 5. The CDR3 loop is CASSYRDRTYEQYF. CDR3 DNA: TGTGCCAGCAGCTACCGGGACAGAACCTACGAGCAGTACTTC. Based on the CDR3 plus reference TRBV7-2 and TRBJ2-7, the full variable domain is GAGVSQSPSNKVTEKGKDVELRCDPISGHTALYWYRQSLGQGLEFLIYFQGNSAPDKSGLPSDRFSAERTGGSVSTLTIQRTQQEDSAVYLCASSYRDRTYEQYFGPGTRLTVT.

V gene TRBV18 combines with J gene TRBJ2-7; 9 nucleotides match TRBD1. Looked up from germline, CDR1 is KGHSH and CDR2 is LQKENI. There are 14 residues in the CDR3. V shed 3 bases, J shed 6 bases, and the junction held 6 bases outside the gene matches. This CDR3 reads CASSPLDRGVEQYF. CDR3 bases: TGTGCCAGCTCACCCTTGGACAGGGGAGTCGAGCAGTACTTC.

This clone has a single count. In nucleotides, the CDR3 is TGTGCCAGCAGCTTCGCGGGGAACTATGGCTACACCTTC. Its protein is CASSFAGNYGYTF. V gene TRBV7-9 combines with J gene TRBJ1-2; D is unclear. CDR3 length: 13 residues. V lost 3 bases and J 2 bases, leaving 7 bases between the germline ends. The germline CDR1 and CDR2 sequences are SEHNR and FQNEAQ (reference sequence).

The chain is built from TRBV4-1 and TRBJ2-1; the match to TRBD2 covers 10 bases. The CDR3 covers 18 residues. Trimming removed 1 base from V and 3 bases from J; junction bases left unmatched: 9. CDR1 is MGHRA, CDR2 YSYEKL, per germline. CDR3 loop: CASSQGTTSGTNYNEQFF. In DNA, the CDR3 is TGCGCCAGCAGCCAAGGAACAACTAGCGGGACGAACTACAATGAGCAGTTCTTC.

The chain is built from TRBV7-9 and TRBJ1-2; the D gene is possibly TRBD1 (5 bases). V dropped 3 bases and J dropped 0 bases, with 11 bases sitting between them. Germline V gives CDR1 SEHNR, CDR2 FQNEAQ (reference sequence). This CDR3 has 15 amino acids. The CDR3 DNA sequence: TGTGCCAGCAGCTTCTCAGGGTCCCCTAACTATGGCTACACCTTC. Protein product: CASSFSGSPNYGYTF.

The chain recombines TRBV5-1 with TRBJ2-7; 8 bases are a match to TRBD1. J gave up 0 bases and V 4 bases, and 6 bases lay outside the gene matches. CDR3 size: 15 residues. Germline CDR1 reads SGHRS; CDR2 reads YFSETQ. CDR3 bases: TGCGCCAGCAGCCCCCGACAGGGGTCCTCCTACGAGCAGTACTTC. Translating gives CASSPRQGSSYEQYF.

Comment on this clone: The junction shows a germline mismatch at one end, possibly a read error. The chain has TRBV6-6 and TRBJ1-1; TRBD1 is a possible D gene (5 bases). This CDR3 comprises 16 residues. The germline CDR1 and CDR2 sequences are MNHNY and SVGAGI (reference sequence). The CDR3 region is CASSLSGDGFPRGPLF. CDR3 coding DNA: TGTGCCAGCAGTCTATCGGGGGACGGATTTCCTCGGGGTCCCCTATTT.

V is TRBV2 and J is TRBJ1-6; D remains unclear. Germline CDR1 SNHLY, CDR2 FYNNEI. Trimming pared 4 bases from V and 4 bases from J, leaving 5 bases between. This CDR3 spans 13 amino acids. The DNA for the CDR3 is TGTGCCAGCAGTGGGACTTATAATTCACCCCTCCACTTT. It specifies CASSGTYNSPLHF.

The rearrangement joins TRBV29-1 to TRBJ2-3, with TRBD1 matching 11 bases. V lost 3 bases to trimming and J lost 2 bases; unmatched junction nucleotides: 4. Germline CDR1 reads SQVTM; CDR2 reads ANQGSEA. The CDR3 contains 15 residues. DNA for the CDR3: TGCAGCGTTGATGGGACAGGGGGGTTCACAGATACGCAGTATTTT. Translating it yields CSVDGTGGFTDTQYF.

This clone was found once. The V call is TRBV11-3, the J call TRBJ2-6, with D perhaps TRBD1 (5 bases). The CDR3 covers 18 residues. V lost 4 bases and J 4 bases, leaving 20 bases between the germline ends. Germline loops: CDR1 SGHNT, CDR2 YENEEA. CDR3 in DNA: TGTGCCAGCAGCTCGGTCGGCAGGGTGGTGGCAGGGGCCAACGTCCTGACTTTC. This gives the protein CASSSVGRVVAGANVLTF. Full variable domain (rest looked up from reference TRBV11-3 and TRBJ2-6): EAGVVQSPRYKIIEKKQPVAFWCNPISGHNTLYWYLQNLGQGPELLIRYENEEAVDDSQLPKDRFSAERLKGVDSTLKIQPAELGDSAVYLCASSSVGRVVAGANVLTFGAGSRLTVL.

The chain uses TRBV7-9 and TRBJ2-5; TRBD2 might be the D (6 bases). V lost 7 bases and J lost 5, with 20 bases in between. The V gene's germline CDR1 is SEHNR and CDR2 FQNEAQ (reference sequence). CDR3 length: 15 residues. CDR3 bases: TGTGCCAGCAATAGTGCGGGACGGGCCGGGGAGACCCAGTACTTC. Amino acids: CASNSAGRAGETQYF.

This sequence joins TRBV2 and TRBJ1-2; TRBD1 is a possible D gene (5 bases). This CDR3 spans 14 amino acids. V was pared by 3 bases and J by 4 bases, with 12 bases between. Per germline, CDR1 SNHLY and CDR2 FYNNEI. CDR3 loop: CASSEGGGIYGYTF. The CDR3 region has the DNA TGTGCCAGCAGTGAGGGGGGAGGGATCTATGGCTACACCTTC.

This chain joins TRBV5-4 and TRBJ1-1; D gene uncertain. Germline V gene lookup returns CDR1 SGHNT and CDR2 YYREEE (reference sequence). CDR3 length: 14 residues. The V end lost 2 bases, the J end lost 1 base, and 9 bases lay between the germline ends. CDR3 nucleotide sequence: TGTGCCAGCAGCTTCATCGTCGGGAACACTGAAGCTTTCTTT. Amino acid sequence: CASSFIVGNTEAFF.

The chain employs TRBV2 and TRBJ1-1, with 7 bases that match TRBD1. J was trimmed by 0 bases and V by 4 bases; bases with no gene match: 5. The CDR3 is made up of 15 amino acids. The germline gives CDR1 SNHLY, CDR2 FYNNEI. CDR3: CASSGYRGLNTEAFF. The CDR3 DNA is TGTGCCAGCAGTGGATACAGGGGTCTGAACACTGAAGCTTTCTTT.

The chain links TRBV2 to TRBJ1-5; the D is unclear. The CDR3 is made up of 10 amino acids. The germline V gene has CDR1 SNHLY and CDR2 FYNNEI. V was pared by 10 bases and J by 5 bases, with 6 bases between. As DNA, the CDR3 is TGTGCCACTACCTATCAGCCCCAGCATTTT. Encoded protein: CATTYQPQHF.

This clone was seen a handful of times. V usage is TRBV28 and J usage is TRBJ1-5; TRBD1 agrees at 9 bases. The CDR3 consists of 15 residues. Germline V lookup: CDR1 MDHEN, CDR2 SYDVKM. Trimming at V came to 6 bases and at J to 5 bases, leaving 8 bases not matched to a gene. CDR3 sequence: CASRRTGGAYQPQHF. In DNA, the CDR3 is TGTGCCAGCAGGAGAACAGGGGGCGCGTATCAGCCCCAGCATTTT.

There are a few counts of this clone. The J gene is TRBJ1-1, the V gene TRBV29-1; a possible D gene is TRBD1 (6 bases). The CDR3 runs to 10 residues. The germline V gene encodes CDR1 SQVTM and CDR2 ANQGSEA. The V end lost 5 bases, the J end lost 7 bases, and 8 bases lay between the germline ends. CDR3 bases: TGCAGCGTTAAGGGGGATGAAGCTTTCTTT. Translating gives CSVKGDEAFF.

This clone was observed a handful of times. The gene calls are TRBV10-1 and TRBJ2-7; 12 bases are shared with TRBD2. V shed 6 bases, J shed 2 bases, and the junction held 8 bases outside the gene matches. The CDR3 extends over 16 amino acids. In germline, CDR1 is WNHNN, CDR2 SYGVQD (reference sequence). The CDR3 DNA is TGCGCCAGCAGCCCAACTAGCGGGGGGCCGACCTACGAGCAGTACTTC. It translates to CASSPTSGGPTYEQYF.

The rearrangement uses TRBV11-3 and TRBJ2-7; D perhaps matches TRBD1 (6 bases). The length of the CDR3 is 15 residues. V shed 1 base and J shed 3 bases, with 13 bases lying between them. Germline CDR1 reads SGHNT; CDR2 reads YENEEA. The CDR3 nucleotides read TGTGCCAGCAGCTTAGGCGGACAGAGAAGCTACGAGCAGTACTTC. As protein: CASSLGGQRSYEQYF.

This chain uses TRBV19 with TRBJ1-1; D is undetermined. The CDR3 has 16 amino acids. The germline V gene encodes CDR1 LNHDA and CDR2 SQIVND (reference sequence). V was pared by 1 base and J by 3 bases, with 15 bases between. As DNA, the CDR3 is TGTGCCAGTAGTATAGCTCTCGACAAGACGTACACTGAAGCTTTCTTT. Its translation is CASSIALDKTYTEAFF.

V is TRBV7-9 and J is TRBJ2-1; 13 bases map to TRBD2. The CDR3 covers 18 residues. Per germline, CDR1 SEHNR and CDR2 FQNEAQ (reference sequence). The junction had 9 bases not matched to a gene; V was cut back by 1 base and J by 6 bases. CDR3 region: CASSLVPLTSGRGNEQFF. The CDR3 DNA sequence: TGTGCCAGCAGCTTAGTCCCCCTAACTAGCGGGAGGGGCAATGAGCAGTTCTTC.

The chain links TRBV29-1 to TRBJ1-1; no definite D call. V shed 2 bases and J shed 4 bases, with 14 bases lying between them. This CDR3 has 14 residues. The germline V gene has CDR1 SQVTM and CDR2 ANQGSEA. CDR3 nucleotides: TGCAGCGTTGAACAACTCGGTCGAACCACTGAAGCTTTCTTT. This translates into CSVEQLGRTTEAFF. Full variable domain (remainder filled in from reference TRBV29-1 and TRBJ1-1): SAVISQKPSRDICQRGTSLTIQCQVDSQVTMMFWYRQQPGQSLTLIATANQGSEATYESGFVIDKFPISRPNLTFSTLTVSNMSPEDSSIYLCSVEQLGRTTEAFFGQGTRLTVV.

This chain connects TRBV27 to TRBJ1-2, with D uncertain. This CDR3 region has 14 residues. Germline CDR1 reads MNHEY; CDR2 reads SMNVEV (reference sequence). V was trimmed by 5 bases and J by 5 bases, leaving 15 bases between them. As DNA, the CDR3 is TGTGCCAGCAGTCCCCTAGGAGAACTATATGGCTACACCTTC. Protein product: CASSPLGELYGYTF.

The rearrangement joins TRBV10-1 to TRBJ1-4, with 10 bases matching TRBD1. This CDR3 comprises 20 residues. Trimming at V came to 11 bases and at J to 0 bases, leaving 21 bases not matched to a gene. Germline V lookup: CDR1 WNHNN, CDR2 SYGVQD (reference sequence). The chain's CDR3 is CARLRALGDRGLATNEKLFF. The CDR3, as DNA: TGCGCCCGTCTGAGGGCCCTCGGGGACAGGGGCCTTGCAACTAATGAAAAACTGTTTTTT.

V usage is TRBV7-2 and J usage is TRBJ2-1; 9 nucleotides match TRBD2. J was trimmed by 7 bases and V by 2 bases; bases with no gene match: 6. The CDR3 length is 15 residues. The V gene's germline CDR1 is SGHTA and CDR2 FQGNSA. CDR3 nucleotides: TGTGCCAGCAGCTTAATGGGCGGGAGGGGGAATGAGCAGTTCTTC. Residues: CASSLMGGRGNEQFF.

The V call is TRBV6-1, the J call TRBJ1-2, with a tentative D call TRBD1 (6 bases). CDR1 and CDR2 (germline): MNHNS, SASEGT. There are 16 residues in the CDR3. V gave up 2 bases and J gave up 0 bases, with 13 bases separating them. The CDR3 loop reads CASSEMWGQPNYGYTF. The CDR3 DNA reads TGTGCCAGCAGTGAAATGTGGGGACAACCTAACTATGGCTACACCTTC.